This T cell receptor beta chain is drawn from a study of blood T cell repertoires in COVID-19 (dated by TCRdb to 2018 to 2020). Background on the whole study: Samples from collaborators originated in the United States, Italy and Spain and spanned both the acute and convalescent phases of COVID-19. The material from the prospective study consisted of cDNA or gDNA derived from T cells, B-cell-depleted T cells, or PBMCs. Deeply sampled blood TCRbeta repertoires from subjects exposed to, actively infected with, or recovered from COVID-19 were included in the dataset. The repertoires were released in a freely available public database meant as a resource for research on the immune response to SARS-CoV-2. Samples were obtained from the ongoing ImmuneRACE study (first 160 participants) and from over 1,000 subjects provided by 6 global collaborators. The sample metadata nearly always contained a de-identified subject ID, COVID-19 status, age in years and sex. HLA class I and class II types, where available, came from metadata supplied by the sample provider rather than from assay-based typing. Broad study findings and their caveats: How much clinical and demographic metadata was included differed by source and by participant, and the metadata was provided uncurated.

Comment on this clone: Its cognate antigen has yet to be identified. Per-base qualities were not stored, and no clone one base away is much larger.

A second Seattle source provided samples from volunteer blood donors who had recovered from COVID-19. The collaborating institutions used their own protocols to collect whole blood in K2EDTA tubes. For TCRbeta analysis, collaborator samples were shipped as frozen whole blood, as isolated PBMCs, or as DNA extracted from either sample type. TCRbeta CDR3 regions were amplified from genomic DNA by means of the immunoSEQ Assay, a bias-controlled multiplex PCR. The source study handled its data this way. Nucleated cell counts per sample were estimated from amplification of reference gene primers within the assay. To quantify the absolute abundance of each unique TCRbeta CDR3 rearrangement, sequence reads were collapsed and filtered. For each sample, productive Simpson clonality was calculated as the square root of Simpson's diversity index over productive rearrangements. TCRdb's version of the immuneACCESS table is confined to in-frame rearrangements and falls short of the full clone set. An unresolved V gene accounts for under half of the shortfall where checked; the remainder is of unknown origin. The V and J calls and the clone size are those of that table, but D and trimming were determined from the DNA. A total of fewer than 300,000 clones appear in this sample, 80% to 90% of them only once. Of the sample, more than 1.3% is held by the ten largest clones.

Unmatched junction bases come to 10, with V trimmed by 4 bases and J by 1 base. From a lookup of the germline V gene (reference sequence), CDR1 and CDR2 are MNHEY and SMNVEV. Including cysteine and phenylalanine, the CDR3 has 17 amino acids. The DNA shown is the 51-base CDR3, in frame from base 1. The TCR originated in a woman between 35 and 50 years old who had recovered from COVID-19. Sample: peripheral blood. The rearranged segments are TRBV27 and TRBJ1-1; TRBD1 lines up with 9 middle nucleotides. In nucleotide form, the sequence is TGTGCCAGCAGTTGGCACCGGGACAGGGTCGCGAACACTGAAGCTTTCTTT. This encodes CASSWHRDRVANTEAFF.